Following are 19 T cell receptor beta chains from one sample sequenced in a study of T-cell reconstitution after alpha-beta-depleted transplantation in children. The TCRbeta library was prepared with unique molecular identifiers. TCRdb ran MiXCR on the PCR reads and lists one entry per CDR3 protein. The data show roughly 610,000 distinct CDR3 sequences, roughly a tenth seen once. The sequences come from PBMCs from the stem cell graft donor, collected from the stem cell graft. Receptors were obtained from a human donor who donated a stem cell graft to a child with acute myeloid leukemia.

The table lists this clonotype with many counts. The chain joins TRBV29-1 to TRBJ2-5; 9 nucleotides agree with TRBD1. Germline CDR1 is SQVTM and CDR2 is ANQGSEA. The CDR3 loop spans 13 amino acids. V trimming: 6 bases; J trimming: 5 bases; junction bases outside the gene matches: 7. CDR3 sequence (DNA): TGCAGCGTCTCCGGGACAGGGATGGAGACCCAGTACTTC. Translating it yields CSVSGTGMETQYF.

The V gene is TRBV12-3 or TRBV12-4, the J gene TRBJ1-2; D gene unclear. This CDR3 contains 14 residues. Trimming pared 5 bases from V and 4 bases from J, leaving 14 bases between. DNA for the CDR3: TGTGCCAGCAGTCCCGATAGGTCTTTCTATGGCTACACCTTC. Protein product: CASSPDRSFYGYTF.

This rearrangement joins TRBV21-1 to TRBJ2-5; TRBD1, the table's D call, was not compared with the DNA. TRBV21-1 is a known pseudogene. The CDR3 contains 18 residues. The CDR3 reads CASSKRAPRDLPKGTQYF. The CDR3 DNA is TGTGCCAGCAGCAAACGCGCACCCAGGGACCTGCCTAAGGGGACCCAGTACTTC.

This clonotype showed up many times. V is TRBV18 and J is TRBJ2-2, with D uncertain. This CDR3 region has 14 residues. V was cut by 0 bases and J by 6 bases, with 8 bases left in between. Germline CDR1 reads KGHSH; CDR2 reads LQKENI. The CDR3 protein is CASSPPRIPGELFF. CDR3 coding DNA: TGTGCCAGCTCACCACCCAGGATCCCCGGGGAGCTGTTTTTT.

The chain links TRBV6-4 to TRBJ2-3, with D maybe TRBD2 (6 bases). V lost 0 bases and J lost 4, with 11 bases in between. Germline V gene sequence: CDR1 MRHNA, CDR2 SNTAGT. The CDR3 has 15 residues. The CDR3 bases are TGTGCCAGCAGTGACTCGTCGGGAGAGTCAGATACGCAGTATTTT. This codes for CASSDSSGESDTQYF.

In this sample, this clonotype turned up a few times. This chain links TRBV7-2 with TRBJ1-5; the D gene is possibly TRBD1 (6 bases). The CDR3 is made up of 13 amino acids. Germline CDR1 is SGHTA and CDR2 is FQGNSA. Trimming cost V 4 bases and J 4 bases, with 8 bases left between them. The CDR3, as DNA: TGTGCCAGCAGCTCTAGGGGGAATCAGCCCCAGCATTTT. This codes for CASSSRGNQPQHF.

In this sample, this clonotype turned up many times. The V call is TRBV29-1, the J call TRBJ1-1; a possible D gene is TRBD1 (6 bases). Deletions cut 7 bases from V and 3 bases from J, with 24 bases between. The CDR3 is 16 amino acids. Germline CDR1 SQVTM, CDR2 ANQGSEA. The CDR3 region is CSAAPGTTGPHTEAFF. In DNA, the CDR3 is TGCAGCGCTGCCCCGGGGACAACGGGACCCCACACTGAAGCTTTCTTT.

This clonotype showed up just a few times. The V call is TRBV6-2 or TRBV6-3, the J call TRBJ2-7; D is undetermined. Germline values: CDR1 MNHEY, CDR2 SVGEGT. The CDR3 runs to 13 residues. The V end was cut by 9 bases, the J end by 4 bases, with 16 bases between. The CDR3 DNA follows: TGTGCCAGTACCCTCCTCTCTGGGTACGAGCAGTACTTC. Encoded protein: CASTLLSGYEQYF.

This chain joins TRBV7-2 and TRBJ1-5, with D possibly TRBD1 on 5 matching bases. V lost 2 bases and J lost 10, with 21 bases in between. Germline V gene lookup returns CDR1 SGHTA and CDR2 FQGNSA. CDR3 length: 16 residues. The DNA for the CDR3 is TGTGCCAGCAGCTTACGGAGGGGCGGCGGTGGGGTCCCCCAGCATTTT. Its protein product is CASSLRRGGGGVPQHF.

The CDR3 DNA follows: TGTGCCAGCAGCTTAGGGCAGGGAGATACAGATACGCAGTATTTT. Translated, it gives CASSLGQGDTDTQYF. The J gene is TRBJ2-3, the V gene TRBV7-8, with D possibly called TRBD1 or TRBD2 (5 bases each). The CDR3 runs 15 residues. Germline V gene data show CDR1 as SGHVS and CDR2 as FQNEAQ. V was trimmed by 1 base and J by 3 bases, leaving 11 bases between them.

The table lists this clonotype with a few counts. The chain recombines TRBV28 with TRBJ1-2; D remains ambiguous. Germline loops: CDR1 MDHEN, CDR2 SYDVKM. V lost 6 bases, J lost 3 bases, and 17 bases lay in between. This CDR3 is 15 amino acids long. In nucleotides, the CDR3 is TGTGCCAGCAGGGGAGGACCGAAAGGCCACTATGGCTACACCTTC. This codes for CASRGGPKGHYGYTF.

The sample holds many counts of this clonotype. The chain recombines TRBV20-1 with TRBJ1-2; weak D call: TRBD1 (5 bases). V was trimmed by 0 bases and J by 5 bases, leaving 10 bases between them. This CDR3 is built from 13 residues. Germline loops: CDR1 DFQATT, CDR2 SNEGSKA (reference sequence). CDR3 sequence (DNA): TGCAGTGCTAGAGAAAGGGGCGTTTATGGCTACACCTTC. Protein product: CSARERGVYGYTF.

This clonotype has more than one count but fewer than ten. The chain links TRBV20-1 to TRBJ1-3; D remains ambiguous. Germline loops: CDR1 DFQATT, CDR2 SNEGSKA (reference sequence). CDR3 size: 15 residues. V shed 2 bases and J shed 0 bases, with 11 bases lying between them. The CDR3 DNA sequence: TGCAGTGCTAGAAAGGAAAGGGACTCTGGAAACACCATATATTTT. Amino acid sequence: CSARKERDSGNTIYF.

This chain connects TRBV7-3 to TRBJ2-7; 11 nucleotides line up with TRBD1. There are 15 residues in the CDR3. V was clipped by 0 bases and J by 4 bases; unmatched bases: 2. Germline lookup yields CDR1 SGHTA and CDR2 FQGTGA. The DNA of the CDR3 is TGTGCCAGCAGCTTAACGGGACAGGGGGTGTACGAGCAGTACTTC. As protein: CASSLTGQGVYEQYF.

This clonotype was seen at least ten times. The rearrangement uses TRBV24-1 and TRBJ1-4, with 7 bases aligning to TRBD1. V shed 4 bases, J shed 8 bases, and the junction held 9 bases outside the gene matches. Germline V CDR1 and CDR2: KGHDR, SFDVKD. The CDR3 sequence is 15 residues long. CDR3 sequence reads: CATSESGTDREKLFF. CDR3 sequence (DNA): TGTGCCACCAGTGAGTCCGGGACAGATAGGGAAAAACTGTTTTTT.

The sample holds many counts of this clonotype. The chain carries TRBV27 and TRBJ2-1; D remains unclear. The germline gives CDR1 MNHEY, CDR2 SMNVEV (reference sequence). The CDR3 spans 11 residues. Trimming took 4 bases from V and 10 from J, leaving 8 bases between them. DNA of the CDR3: TGTGCCAGCAGTTACCACAGAGAGCAGTTCTTC. Its translation: CASSYHREQFF.

This clonotype was counted a few times. Here the CDR3 DNA reads TGCGCCAGCAGCCGGACCGTTAGCTCTGGAAACACCATATATTTT. This codes for CASSRTVSSGNTIYF. The chain recombines TRBV5-1 with TRBJ1-3; D is ambiguous. The CDR3 length is 15 residues. The V gene's germline CDR1 is SGHRS and CDR2 YFSETQ. V lost 4 bases and J 0 bases, leaving 11 bases between the germline ends.

This clonotype was detected a few times. One junction end disagrees with the germline gene, perhaps due to a read error. This chain connects TRBV29-1 to TRBJ2-3; D is perhaps TRBD2 (5 bases). Germline values: CDR1 SQVTM, CDR2 ANQGSEA. CDR3 size: 12 residues. This CDR3 reads CSVKEGADTQYF. DNA of the CDR3: TGCAGCGTTAAAGAGGGCGCAGATACGCAGTATTTT.

This clonotype was seen more than once but under ten times. V gene TRBV11-2 combines with J gene TRBJ2-4; 13 bases line up with TRBD2. The CDR3 has 18 amino acids. Trimming cost V 3 bases and J 0 bases; bases outside gene matches: 5. The germline gives CDR1 SGHAT, CDR2 FQNNGV. CDR3 DNA sequence: TGTGCCAGCAGCTTTGGACTAGCGGGAGTGTCAGCCAAAAACATTCAGTACTTC. Amino acid sequence: CASSFGLAGVSAKNIQYF.